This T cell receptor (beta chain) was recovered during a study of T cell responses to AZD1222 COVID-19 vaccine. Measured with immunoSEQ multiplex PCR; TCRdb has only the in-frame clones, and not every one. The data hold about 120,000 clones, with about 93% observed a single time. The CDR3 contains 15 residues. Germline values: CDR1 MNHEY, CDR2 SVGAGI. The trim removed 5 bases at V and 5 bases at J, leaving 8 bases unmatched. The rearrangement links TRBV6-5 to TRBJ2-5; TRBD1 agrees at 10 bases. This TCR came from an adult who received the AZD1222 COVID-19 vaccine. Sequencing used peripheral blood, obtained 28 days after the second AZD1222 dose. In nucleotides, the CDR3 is TGTGCCAGCAGTACCCGGGACAGGGGTGTGGAGACCCAGTACTTC. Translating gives CASSTRDRGVETQYF.